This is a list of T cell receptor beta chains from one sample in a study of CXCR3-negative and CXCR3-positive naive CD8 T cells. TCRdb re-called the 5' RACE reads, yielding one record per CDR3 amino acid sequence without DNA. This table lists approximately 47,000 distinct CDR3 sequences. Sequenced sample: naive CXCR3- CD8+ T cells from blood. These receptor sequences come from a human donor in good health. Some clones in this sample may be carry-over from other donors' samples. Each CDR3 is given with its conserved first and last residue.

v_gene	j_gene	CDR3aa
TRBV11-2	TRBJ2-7	CASSLGGGGAYEQYF
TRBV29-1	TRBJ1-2	CSVVRDSNYGYTF
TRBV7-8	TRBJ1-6	CASSPGGGHSPLHF
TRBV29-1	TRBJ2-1	CSLGQGTFYNEQFF
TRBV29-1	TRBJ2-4	CSGEDPGQGIGIQYF
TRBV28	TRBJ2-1	CASSPTAGAYNEQFF
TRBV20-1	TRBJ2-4	CSARDVGEAKNIQYF
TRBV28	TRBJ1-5	CASRRPNDPGNQPQHF
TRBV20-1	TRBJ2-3	CSATSSGGPTDTQYF
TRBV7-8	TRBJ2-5	CASSLHRGETQYF
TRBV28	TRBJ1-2	CASSLTGTGYGYTF
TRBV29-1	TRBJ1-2	CSVEDRGISGYTF
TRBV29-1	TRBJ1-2	CSVEDGAGFGYTF
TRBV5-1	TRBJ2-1	CASRRGQGKEQFF
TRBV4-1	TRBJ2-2	CASSPPHIGTGELFF
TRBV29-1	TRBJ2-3	CSVDHVVLAGSDTQYF